These 5 T cell receptor beta chains were sequenced from one sample in a study of blood T cells in healthy people across ages (dated by TCRdb to between 2014 and 2017). Library generation was performed with 5' RACE. Sequencing instrument: Illumina HiSeq 2500. A second PCR of about 6 to 12 cycles was run with a J-beta primer mix and a sample-barcoded 5' primer. In-frame beta chains were kept once TCRdb had trimmed the public reads at Q25 with fastp and called clones with MiXCR. Every CDR3 protein is listed once, alongside the most common genes and DNA of its rows. This sample lists some 690,000 distinct CDR3 sequences; about a fifth were detected once. The ten biggest clones cover roughly 22% of the sample. Input material: blood. These receptor sequences come from a man aged 65 to 79 in good health.

J is TRBJ1-1 and V is TRBV9, with D unclear. The CDR3 loop spans 14 amino acids. V lost 0 bases and J lost 0, with 6 bases in between. Germline V CDR1 and CDR2: SGDLS, YYNGEE. The CDR3 region is CASSVAQVNTEAFF. CDR3 in DNA: TGTGCCAGCAGCGTAGCTCAGGTGAACACTGAAGCTTTCTTT.

V usage is TRBV5-1 and J usage is TRBJ2-3, with TRBD2 identical over 11 bases. V trimming: 1 base; J trimming: 4 bases; junction bases outside the gene matches: 2. Per germline, CDR1 SGHRS and CDR2 YFSETQ. This CDR3 has 15 amino acids. The CDR3, as DNA: TGCGCCAGCAGCTTGAGGACTAGCGGGCCAGATACGCAGTATTTT. Protein product: CASSLRTSGPDTQYF.

This clonotype has only a few counts. This chain uses TRBV5-1 with TRBJ2-1, with D possibly matching TRBD2 (6 bases). V was pared by 5 bases and J by 13 bases, with 22 bases between. Germline lookup yields CDR1 SGHRS and CDR2 YFSETQ. The CDR3 spans 14 residues. This chain's CDR3 is CASRPYTSFGAQFF. CDR3 sequence (DNA): TGCGCCAGCAGGCCCTATACTAGCTTTGGGGCCCAGTTCTTC. The whole variable domain, filled in from reference TRBV5-1 and TRBJ2-1, reads KAGVTQTPRYLIKTRGQQVTLSCSPISGHRSVSWYQQTPGQGLQFLFEYFSETQRNKGNFPGRFSGRQFSNSRSEMNVSTLELGDSALYLCASRPYTSFGAQFFGPGTRLTVL.

CDR3 amino acids: CSVDGTGDEKLFF. CDR3 DNA sequence: TGCAGCGTTGACGGGACAGGGGACGAAAAACTGTTTTTT. The rearrangement joins TRBV29-1 to TRBJ1-4; 10 nucleotides match TRBD1. Germline V CDR1 and CDR2: SQVTM, ANQGSEA. V lost 3 bases to trimming and J lost 8 bases; unmatched junction nucleotides: 3. CDR3 length: 13 amino acids.

This chain's CDR3 is CASGGQPTLYGYTF. The CDR3 DNA reads TGTGCCAGCGGAGGTCAGCCGACCCTCTATGGCTACACCTTC. The J gene is TRBJ1-2, the V gene TRBV28; D remains unclear. V lost 8 bases and J lost 4, with 17 bases in between. The CDR3 sequence is 14 residues long. Germline V gives CDR1 MDHEN, CDR2 SYDVKM.